These 30 T cell receptor beta chains originate from one sample sequenced in a study of blood T cell repertoires in COVID-19. The repertoire was sequenced with immunoSEQ multiplex PCR; TCRdb's copy has only in-frame clones and lacks some. The table has more than 120,000 clones, around 88% seen once; the top ten hold 25% to 35%. The source material was peripheral blood. The receptor set was obtained from a human donor in a cohort sampled during active COVID-19.

The chain carries TRBV19 and TRBJ1-6; 9 bases are a match to TRBD1. V was clipped by 5 bases and J by 10 bases; unmatched bases: 9. CDR1 is LNHDA and CDR2 is SQIVND in the germline V gene (reference sequence). The CDR3 has 15 residues. The CDR3 region is CASSPRDRVRSPLHF. The CDR3 DNA sequence: TGTGCCAGTAGTCCCCGGGACAGGGTACGATCACCCCTCCACTTT.

There are a few counts of this clone. This chain uses TRBV5-1 with TRBJ2-5; TRBD1 matches 9 bases. This CDR3 has 15 residues. The germline gives CDR1 SGHRS, CDR2 YFSETQ. Trimming at V came to 4 bases and at J to 4 bases, leaving 8 bases not matched to a gene. Written as DNA, the CDR3 is TGCGCCAGCAGCCTCACCGGGACAGGGACAGAGACCCAGTACTTC. Its translation is CASSLTGTGTETQYF.

V usage is TRBV7-2 and J usage is TRBJ2-7, with D possibly matching TRBD1 (8 bases). The V end lost 6 bases, the J end lost 6 bases, and 24 bases lay between the germline ends. CDR3 length: 16 residues. Germline V lookup: CDR1 SGHTA, CDR2 FQGNSA. The CDR3 region is CASRTQGAKGRVEQYF. The CDR3 nucleotides are TGTGCCAGCAGAACCCAGGGGGCAAAAGGGAGGGTCGAGCAGTACTTC.

The chain is built from TRBV7-9 and TRBJ1-2; D ambiguous. This CDR3 is built from 17 residues. CDR1 and CDR2 from the germline V gene are SEHNR and FQNEAQ (reference sequence). The V gene lost 6 bases and the J gene lost 2 bases, with 22 bases spanning the gap. The DNA for the CDR3 is TGTGCCAGCAGGCCCAGCCTTAAGGCGGGTTCCAACTATGGCTACACCTTC. It is translated as CASRPSLKAGSNYGYTF.

The genes are TRBV2 and TRBJ1-2, with D possibly being TRBD1 (5 bases). The CDR3 has 14 amino acids. V was pared by 6 bases and J by 4 bases, with 15 bases between. Germline values: CDR1 SNHLY, CDR2 FYNNEI. CDR3 DNA: TGTGCCAGCAGAGCTAAACCGACAGTCTATGGCTACACCTTC. It yields the protein CASRAKPTVYGYTF.

The V and J genes are TRBV27 and TRBJ2-2; D might be TRBD2 (6 bases). Germline CDR1 reads MNHEY; CDR2 reads SMNVEV (reference sequence). The CDR3 runs 14 residues. The ends were cut back, 0 bases at V and 5 bases at J, with 7 bases in the middle. DNA for the CDR3: TGTGCCAGCAGTTTATCAGGGAGGACCGGGGAGCTGTTTTTT. Protein: CASSLSGRTGELFF.

The genes are TRBV6-5 and TRBJ1-2; tentatively, D is TRBD1 (5 bases). The ends were cut back, 6 bases at V and 4 bases at J, with 18 bases in the middle. This CDR3 region has 15 residues. Germline CDR1 is MNHEY and CDR2 is SVGAGI. The CDR3 loop is CASRALSGTVYGYTF. The CDR3 coding sequence is TGTGCCAGCAGAGCCCTTTCCGGGACTGTCTATGGCTACACCTTC.

The CDR3 region has the DNA TGCGCCAGCAGCCAAGAGGCGGGGGGGACAGATACGCAGTATTTT. It is translated as CASSQEAGGTDTQYF. The V call is TRBV4-1, the J call TRBJ2-3; 9 bases fit TRBD2. The CDR3 totals 15 residues. V shed 0 bases and J 3 bases; nucleotides not matched to a gene: 1. CDR1 MGHRA and CDR2 YSYEKL come from the germline V gene.

V and J are TRBV7-8 and TRBJ1-1; the match to TRBD1 covers 8 bases. Trimming took 2 bases from V and 11 from J; bases not matched to a gene: 7. The CDR3 totals 13 residues. Germline CDR1 SGHVS, CDR2 FQNEAQ. CDR3 loop: CASSLFDRGGAFF. CDR3 sequence (DNA): TGTGCCAGCAGCTTATTTGACAGGGGAGGTGCTTTCTTT.

V gene TRBV27 combines with J gene TRBJ2-1; possible D gene TRBD2, 5 bases. The CDR3 loop spans 17 amino acids. V gave up 5 bases and J gave up 1 base, with 18 bases separating them. Germline V lookup: CDR1 MNHEY, CDR2 SMNVEV (reference sequence). This CDR3 reads CASSPQGLPFSYNEQFF. The CDR3 DNA reads as TGTGCCAGCAGTCCCCAAGGACTCCCGTTTTCCTACAATGAGCAGTTCTTC.

The genes are TRBV4-3 and TRBJ2-7; 12 bases agree with TRBD1. CDR1 and CDR2 (germline): LGHNA, YSLEER. The CDR3 has 16 residues. The trim removed 1 base at V and 2 bases at J, leaving 3 bases unmatched. The CDR3: CASSQGDRGPTYEQYF. The CDR3 coding sequence is TGCGCCAGCAGCCAAGGGGACAGGGGGCCCACCTACGAGCAGTACTTC.

The V call is TRBV27, the J call TRBJ1-5; D is unresolved. This CDR3 has 17 amino acids. Germline CDR1 reads MNHEY; CDR2 reads SMNVEV (reference sequence). V lost 1 base to trimming and J lost 3 bases, with 16 bases between them. CDR3 region: CASSLYSGGQANQPQHF. As DNA, the CDR3 is TGTGCCAGCAGTTTATATAGTGGCGGGCAGGCCAATCAGCCCCAGCATTTT.

The genes are TRBV19 and TRBJ1-2, with 8 bases matching TRBD1. Germline V gene lookup returns CDR1 LNHDA and CDR2 SQIVND (reference sequence). Germline trimming cut 8 bases from V and 4 bases from J; bases unmatched to any gene: 12. CDR3 size: 15 residues. CDR3 protein: CASSNSDRVVYGYTF. As DNA, the CDR3 is TGTGCCAGTTCCAACTCGGACAGGGTGGTCTATGGCTACACCTTC.

V and J are TRBV4-1 and TRBJ1-2; 8 bases are a match to TRBD1. V gave up 0 bases and J gave up 8 bases; unmatched junction bases: 11. There are 16 residues in the CDR3. The germline CDR1 and CDR2 sequences are MGHRA and YSYEKL. The CDR3 DNA follows: TGCGCCAGCAGCCAAGAGGGGTCTGGGACAGGTGGCGGCTACACCTTC. Encoded protein: CASSQEGSGTGGGYTF.

The chain links TRBV6-2 or TRBV6-3 to TRBJ2-1, with 8 bases fitting TRBD2. Germline CDR1 and CDR2: MNHEY and SVGEGT. With 5 bases clipped from V and 9 bases from J, the junction kept 9 bases outside the gene matches. This CDR3 region has 14 residues. CDR3 in amino acids: CASSPSGSQGEQFF. CDR3 in DNA: TGTGCCAGCAGTCCGAGCGGGAGCCAGGGTGAGCAGTTCTTC.

The chain has TRBV10-3 and TRBJ1-2; D may be TRBD1 (5 bases). Trimming shortened V by 11 bases and J by 6 bases, and 19 bases separated the two germline ends. Germline V gene lookup returns CDR1 ENHRY and CDR2 SYGVKD. This CDR3 comprises 13 residues. CDR3 coding DNA: TGTGCCTCCGGGGGACGGGGAGCGGATGGCTACACCTTC. Protein product: CASGGRGADGYTF.

CDR3 residues: CASSPRLAGASAIVYF. The CDR3 region has the DNA TGTGCCAGCAGCCCCAGACTAGCGGGGGCCTCTGCGATTGTGTATTTT. V usage is TRBV7-2 and J usage is TRBJ2-3; 12 bases line up with TRBD2. After removal of 5 bases from V and 14 bases from J, the junction contained 17 bases not matched to a gene. The CDR3 is 16 residues long. The germline V gene encodes CDR1 SGHTA and CDR2 FQGNSA.

This rearrangement joins TRBV7-2 to TRBJ1-2, with D uncertain. This CDR3 comprises 13 residues. Germline V CDR1 and CDR2: SGHTA, FQGNSA. The ends were cut back, 2 bases at V and 4 bases at J, with 8 bases in the middle. As DNA, the CDR3 is TGTGCCAGCAGCTTATCCTACCCCTATGGCTACACCTTC. Encoded protein: CASSLSYPYGYTF.

The chain carries TRBV7-2 and TRBJ2-1; 12 positions match TRBD2. The germline V gene has CDR1 SGHTA and CDR2 FQGNSA. This CDR3 has 15 residues. Trimming removed 5 bases from V and 4 bases from J; junction bases left unmatched: 3. The CDR3 DNA reads TGTGCCAGCAGCATGACTAGCGGGGGTTACAATGAGCAGTTCTTC. It encodes CASSMTSGGYNEQFF.

This chain joins TRBV4-1 and TRBJ2-1; 9 bases map to TRBD1. This CDR3 region has 14 residues. After removal of 4 bases from V and 16 bases from J, the junction contained 14 bases not matched to a gene. Per the germline V gene, CDR1 is MGHRA and CDR2 is YSYEKL. CDR3 residues: CASSRTGQGSPLFF. CDR3 DNA sequence: TGCGCCAGCAGCCGGACGGGACAGGGTAGCCCGCTATTCTTC.

CDR3 bases: TGTGCCAGCAGCTTAACACAGGGGACTGAAGCTTTCTTT. Its translation is CASSLTQGTEAFF. The V call is TRBV5-8, the J call TRBJ1-1, with 7 bases identical to TRBD1. V lost 2 bases and J lost 5; bases outside the gene matches: 3. Per the germline V gene, CDR1 is SGHTS and CDR2 is YDEGEE. This CDR3 region has 13 residues.

The gene calls are TRBV5-6 and TRBJ1-2; 7 nucleotides match TRBD1. The trim removed 3 bases at V and 8 bases at J, leaving 4 bases unmatched. The CDR3 consists of 12 residues. The germline CDR1 and CDR2 sequences are SGHDT and YYEEEE. In nucleotides, the CDR3 is TGTGCCAGCAGCTACCGGGACAGAGGCTACACCTTC. Its translation is CASSYRDRGYTF.

The chain has TRBV7-2 and TRBJ2-2, with TRBD1 matching 10 bases. Germline CDR1 and CDR2: SGHTA and FQGNSA. This CDR3 has 16 residues. The ends lost 3 bases at V and 4 bases at J; junction bases unmatched: 5. The CDR3 region is CASSFPRQGATGELFF. The CDR3 nucleotides read TGTGCCAGCAGCTTTCCACGACAGGGGGCCACCGGGGAGCTGTTTTTT.

In its sample, this clone was seen once. The gene calls are TRBV5-4 and TRBJ2-7, with TRBD2 identical over 11 bases. V lost 3 bases and J lost 4; bases outside the gene matches: 12. Germline V gene sequence: CDR1 SGHNT, CDR2 YYREEE (reference sequence). The CDR3 is 17 amino acids. The CDR3 sequence is CASSSFSGGGRRYEQYF. CDR3 in DNA: TGTGCCAGCAGCTCCTTTAGCGGGGGGGGCCGGAGGTACGAGCAGTACTTC. Using reference TRBV5-4 and TRBJ2-7 for the parts outside the CDR3, the full variable domain is ETGVTQSPTHLIKTRGQQVTLRCSSQSGHNTVSWYQQALGQGPQFIFQYYREEENGRGNFPPRFSGLQFPNYSSELNVNALELDDSALYLCASSSFSGGGRRYEQYFGPGTRLTVT.

CDR3 bases: TGCGCCAGCAGCTTGAGGGTGGTCCAGGGGAACACTGAAGCTTTCTTT. Translation gives CASSLRVVQGNTEAFF. The rearrangement links TRBV5-1 to TRBJ1-1, with D perhaps TRBD1 (5 bases). CDR3 size: 16 residues. With 1 base removed from V and 1 base from J, the gap between germline ends came to 14 bases. Germline lookup yields CDR1 SGHRS and CDR2 YFSETQ.

The chain employs TRBV2 and TRBJ1-1; perhaps TRBD1 as D (5 bases). V lost 6 bases, J lost 0 bases, and 8 bases lay in between. CDR3 length equals 13 residues. Germline CDR1 is SNHLY and CDR2 is FYNNEI. The CDR3 reads CASSRTLNTEAFF. In DNA form, the CDR3 reads TGTGCCAGCAGCCGGACACTGAACACTGAAGCTTTCTTT. The entire variable domain, with the rest obtained from reference TRBV2 and TRBJ1-1, is as follows: EPEVTQTPSHQVTQMGQEVILRCVPISNHLYFYWYRQILGQKVEFLVSFYNNEISEKSEIFDDQFSVERPDGSNFTLKIRSTKLEDSAMYFCASSRTLNTEAFFGQGTRLTVV.

The V gene is TRBV25-1, the J gene TRBJ2-5; D is undetermined. Germline CDR1 MGHDK, CDR2 SYGVNS. The CDR3 runs to 15 residues. The V gene lost 4 bases and the J gene lost 3 bases, with 15 bases spanning the gap. CDR3 in DNA: TGTGCCAGCAGTGGACGCAGACGGCTAGAAGAGACCCAGTACTTC. Translation gives CASSGRRRLEETQYF.

J is TRBJ2-5 and V is TRBV3-1 (or the pseudogene TRBV3-2); 15 bases match TRBD2. The CDR3 contains 17 residues. V shed 1 base and J 5 bases; nucleotides not matched to a gene: 5. Germline V gene data show CDR1 as LGHDT and CDR2 as YNNKEL (reference sequence). CDR3: CASSQGTSGGAGETQYF. As DNA, the CDR3 is TGTGCCAGCAGCCAAGGGACTAGCGGGGGGGCAGGGGAGACCCAGTACTTC.

The J gene is TRBJ1-2, the V gene TRBV20-1, with D tentatively TRBD1 (5 bases). Germline V gene sequence: CDR1 DFQATT, CDR2 SNEGSKA (reference sequence). The CDR3 runs to 11 residues. Trimming shortened V by 5 bases and J by 3 bases, and 7 bases separated the two germline ends. Here the CDR3 DNA reads TGCAGTGCTGGGGGGGACTATGGCTACACCTTC. This translates into CSAGGDYGYTF.

In this sample, this clone turned up once. The chain employs TRBV29-1 and TRBJ2-1; D gene ambiguous. The CDR3 loop spans 13 amino acids. V lost 8 bases and J lost 4, with 15 bases in between. Per germline, CDR1 SQVTM and CDR2 ANQGSEA. The CDR3 nucleotides are TGCAGCTCTACGCAGGCCCTTTACAATGAGCAGTTCTTC. Its translation is CSSTQALYNEQFF.